These 6 T cell receptor beta chains share one sample of origin, sequenced in a study of blood T cell repertoires in COVID-19. The repertoire was sequenced with immunoSEQ multiplex PCR; TCRdb's copy has only in-frame clones and lacks some. Here the sample spans over 350,000 clones, around nine tenths being singletons. Sequenced input: PBMCs or T cells enriched from blood (not recorded which). The receptors derive from a woman in her fifties or sixties who had recovered from COVID-19.

The rearrangement uses TRBV6-4 and TRBJ2-3; maybe TRBD2 (6 bases). Germline-derived CDR1 and CDR2 are MRHNA and SNTAGT. V lost 6 bases, J lost 1 base, and 20 bases lay in between. CDR3 length: 17 residues. The CDR3 here is CASSRDFGGLRTDTQYF. CDR3 in DNA: TGTGCCAGCAGCAGGGACTTCGGGGGTCTTCGCACAGATACGCAGTATTTT.

This clone was found once. This sequence joins TRBV6-2 or TRBV6-3 and TRBJ1-2; TRBD1 might be the D (5 bases). CDR1 is MNHEY, CDR2 SVGEGT, per germline. This CDR3 contains 16 residues. V was cut by 0 bases and J by 3 bases, with 14 bases left in between. CDR3 nucleotides: TGTGCCAGCAGTTACTCGTCAAAAGGGGTACACTATGGCTACACCTTC. Translated, it gives CASSYSSKGVHYGYTF.

The CDR3 loop is CAWSVLRGGYGYTF. CDR3 bases: TGTGCCTGGAGTGTACTAAGGGGAGGATATGGCTACACCTTC. The chain couples TRBV30 to TRBJ1-2, with a tentative D call TRBD1 (5 bases). The germline V gene has CDR1 GTSNPN and CDR2 SVGIG (reference sequence). V was trimmed by 0 bases and J by 5 bases, leaving 13 bases between them. This CDR3 is 14 amino acids long.

J is TRBJ2-1 and V is TRBV30, with 10 bases identical to TRBD2. This CDR3 region has 14 residues. Looked up from germline, CDR1 is GTSNPN and CDR2 is SVGIG (reference sequence). The trim removed 2 bases at V and 4 bases at J, leaving 2 bases unmatched. CDR3 DNA: TGTGCCTGGAGTCATAGCGGGGGGTACAATGAGCAGTTCTTC. Translation gives CAWSHSGGYNEQFF.

The V call is TRBV30, the J call TRBJ1-1, with D uncertain. The CDR3 length is 11 residues. CDR1 GTSNPN and CDR2 SVGIG come from the germline V gene (reference sequence). With 5 bases removed from V and 5 bases from J, the gap between germline ends came to 9 bases. The CDR3 loop is CAWGPETEAFF. CDR3 in DNA: TGTGCCTGGGGACCCGAGACTGAAGCTTTCTTT.

V usage is TRBV11-2 and J usage is TRBJ1-1; D unresolved. CDR3 length: 11 amino acids. V gave up 1 base and J gave up 11 bases, with 8 bases separating them. CDR1 SGHAT and CDR2 FQNNGV come from the germline V gene. The CDR3, as DNA: TGTGCCAGCAGCTTAGCCGTGGGCGCTTTCTTT. Residues: CASSLAVGAFF.